This entry concerns a single TCR beta chain. Its cognate antigen is unknown. One end of the junction does not line up with germline, which may come from a read error. A single record per CDR3 protein comes from TCRdb applying MiXCR to the reads. Of roughly 300,000 distinct CDR3 sequences listed, roughly 9.5% are singletons. This specimen comes from a study of T cell repertoires in cytomegalovirus infection. The overall study: TCR beta signatures that were public indicated CMV infection and matching HLA type. Study-level points and caveats: Across the ex vivo response, the dominant clonotypes were HLA-C-restricted CMV-specific TCR beta clonotypes. Cumulative frequency (of public TCR beta family members) identified carriers of CMV plus the relevant HLA.

This CDR3 comprises 12 residues. Germline assignment: CDR1 DFQATT and CDR2 SNEGSKA (reference sequence). The chain joins TRBV20-1 to TRBJ1-1; no firm D call. The TCR sequence derives from a human donor in good health (CMV status not recorded). Some clones in this sample may be carry-over from other donors' samples. The sample consisted of PBMCs. This CDR3 reads CSARDPGTEVFF. CDR3 sequence (DNA): TGCAGTGCTAGAGATCCGGGCACTGAAGTTTTCTTT.